The rows below give T cell receptor beta chains drawn from one sample of a study of T-cell reconstitution after alpha-beta-depleted transplantation in children. TCRdb passed the PCR reads through MiXCR, listing each CDR3 protein once. The sample shows under 750,000 distinct CDR3 sequences, 20% to 25% of them seen only once. This specimen was PBMCs, mostly from graft donor cells, taken 360 days after TCRalphabeta/CD19-depleted stem cell transplant. The receptors originated from a boy in the first two years of life who had a stem cell transplant for acute myeloid leukemia, so the T cells may come from the graft donor. The CDR3 runs from the conserved cysteine through the conserved F or W. The D gene is left open where the match is weak. Rows may omit the clone size; those that give it use once, few, many or a size class.

J,V,size,D,DNA,CDR3
TRBJ2-3,TRBV20-1,few,TRBD2,TGCAGTGCTTCCCCAGCGGGGGAGAGGATAGATACGCAGTATTTT,CSASPAGERIDTQYF
TRBJ2-3,TRBV24-1,few,TRBD1,TGTGCCACCAGCGAGAGACAGGGGGCGCGGGTGGATACGCAGTATTTT,CATSERQGARVDTQYF
TRBJ2-5,TRBV29-1,many,.,TGCAGCGTTGAGGGGAGCTCCGAGACCCAGTACTTC,CSVEGSSETQYF
TRBJ1-2,TRBV5-1,.,TRBD1,TGCGCCAGCAGCGCAGGACAGGGGACCTATGGCTACACCTTC,CASSAGQGTYGYTF
TRBJ2-7,TRBV18,.,TRBD1,TGTGCCAGCTCACCAACCGGGACAGGGGGCTACGAGCAGTACTTC,CASSPTGTGGYEQYF
TRBJ2-7,TRBV6-1,few,.,TGTGCCAGCAGTGAATGGGGGGAGAGGGGGTCCTACGAGCAGTACTTC,CASSEWGERGSYEQYF
TRBJ2-7,TRBV20-1,many,.,TGCAGTGCTCTCTGGAGCTACGAGCAGTACTTC,CSALWSYEQYF
TRBJ1-4,TRBV20-1,few,.,TGCAGTGCTTTTTTCGGGGAAGGGTATGAAAAACTGTTTTTT,CSAFFGEGYEKLFF
TRBJ2-2,TRBV20-1,.,TRBD2,TGCAGTGCTAGATCTCGACTAGCGGGGAACACCGGGGAGCTGTTTTTT,CSARSRLAGNTGELFF
TRBJ2-7,TRBV30,.,.,TGTGCCTGGAGCCAACGCGGTTTGTCCTACGAGCAGTACTTC,CAWSQRGLSYEQYF
TRBJ2-6,TRBV6-1,many,.,TGTGCCAGCAGTGTCGACAGGCCTATCTCTGGGGCCAACGTCCTGACTTTC,CASSVDRPISGANVLTF
TRBJ2-1,TRBV20-1,.,.,TGCAGTGCTAGCCCCCGGGACAACTCCTACAATGAGCAGTTCTTC,CSASPRDNSYNEQFF
TRBJ2-6,TRBV6-5,many,.,TGTGCCAGCAGTTACGGGTTGCGGGCCAACGTCCTGACTTTC,CASSYGLRANVLTF
TRBJ2-5,TRBV29-1,.,TRBD1,TGCAGCGTTGGCCTGCGGGACAGGTCGGAGACCCAGTACTTC,CSVGLRDRSETQYF
TRBJ2-2,TRBV7-2,many,.,TGTGCCAGCACCCGTAAGGGGGAGCTGTTTTTT,CASTRKGELFF
TRBJ2-7,TRBV7-2,few,.,TGTGCCAGCAGCTCACTTACCTACGAGCAGTACTTC,CASSSLTYEQYF
TRBJ1-6,TRBV20-1,.,.,TGCAGTGCGCCACAGGGCCCGTGGAATTCACCCCTCCACTTT,CSAPQGPWNSPLHF
TRBJ2-1,TRBV6-5,many,.,TGTGCCAGCAGTTACCTGGGATACAATGAGCAGTTCTTC,CASSYLGYNEQFF
TRBJ2-3,TRBV6-5,many,.,TGTGCCAGCAGTCGGACGGGAAGCACAGATACGCAGTATTTT,CASSRTGSTDTQYF
TRBJ1-3,TRBV14,many,.,TGTGCCAGCAGCTGGACAGTGGCCTCTGGAAACACCATATATTTT,CASSWTVASGNTIYF
TRBJ2-5,TRBV4-3,.,TRBD1,TGCGCCAGCTCGACGATGGACAGGGGAGAGACCCAGTACTTC,CASSTMDRGETQYF
TRBJ1-1,TRBV2,many,.,TGTGCCAGCAGTGAAGCGATAGGACGGGTAGCTTTCTTT,CASSEAIGRVAFF
TRBJ2-5,TRBV10-1,once,TRBD1,TGCGCCAGCAGTGAGCTGGACAGGGGGCGCATGGAGACCCAGTACTTC,CASSELDRGRMETQYF
TRBJ2-5,TRBV5-1,few,.,TGCGCCAGCAGCTCCGGGCGGGGTGAGGAGACCCAGTACTTC,CASSSGRGEETQYF
TRBJ2-5,TRBV10-3,few,TRBD2,TGTGCCATCAGTGACCGCGGGGGGTACCAAGAGACCCAGTACTTC,CAISDRGGYQETQYF
TRBJ2-3,TRBV29-1,many,TRBD1,TGCAGCGTTGTGAGGACAGGGGTGGGCACAGATACGCAGTATTTT,CSVVRTGVGTDTQYF
TRBJ2-5,TRBV6-5,few,.,TGTGCCAGCAGTTTATTAACTAGCAGAGGGAGGGGGGCCCAGTACTTC,CASSLLTSRGRGAQYF
TRBJ1-2,TRBV12-3/TRBV12-4,.,.,TGTGCCAGCAGTTTTCAAGGGGCTGGAGGCTACACCTTC,CASSFQGAGGYTF
TRBJ2-3,TRBV7-9,.,.,TGTGCCAGCAGCTTAGTTGGGGCCGCCACAGATACGCAGTATTTT,CASSLVGAATDTQYF
TRBJ1-1,TRBV13,many,TRBD1,TGTGCCAGCAGCTTTGACAGGGCAACTGAAGCTTTCTTT,CASSFDRATEAFF
TRBJ2-3,TRBV20-1,.,.,TGCAGTGCTAGGGGGGACTCTAGCACAGATACGCAGTATTTT,CSARGDSSTDTQYF
TRBJ2-6,TRBV12-3/TRBV12-4,few,.,TGTGCCAGCAGTTTCCGCTCCACACGACGGAACTCTGGGGCCAACGTCCTGACTTTC,CASSFRSTRRNSGANVLTF
TRBJ1-1,TRBV6-5,few,.,TGTGCCAGCAGTTTCACTCAGGGCGGGACTGAAGCTTTCTTT,CASSFTQGGTEAFF
TRBJ2-3,TRBV6-5,few,.,TGTGCCAGCAGTTACTATGGAGGGAGCACAGATACGCAGTATTTT,CASSYYGGSTDTQYF
TRBJ2-1,TRBV19,few,.,TGTGCCAGTAGTATAGAAGGGCGGGGGCTACATGAGCAGTTCTTC,CASSIEGRGLHEQFF
TRBJ1-1,TRBV12-3/TRBV12-4,.,.,TGTGCCAGCAGTTTGTCGGCCTTTAGCGAAGCTTTCTTT,CASSLSAFSEAFF
TRBJ2-5,TRBV18,few,TRBD2,TGTGCCAGCTCACCCCTGCCGACTAGCGTACAAGAGACCCAGTACTTC,CASSPLPTSVQETQYF
TRBJ1-1,TRBV7-2,few,.,TGTGCCAGCAGCTTAATTAGTAGCAGCACTGAAGCTTTCTTT,CASSLISSSTEAFF
TRBJ2-1,TRBV27,.,.,TGTGCCAGCAGTTTAAGTCCGACGGGTAATGAGCAGTTCTTC,CASSLSPTGNEQFF
TRBJ2-3,TRBV7-2,.,.,TGTGCCAGCAGCAACGGGCGGGGTAGCACAGATACGCAGTATTTT,CASSNGRGSTDTQYF
TRBJ2-7,TRBV6-1,few,.,TGTGCCAGCAGGATGACAGGAAACTCCTACGAGCAGTACTTC,CASRMTGNSYEQYF
TRBJ1-1,TRBV27,.,.,TGTGCCAGCTACGGGGATGGCACTGAAGCTTTCTTT,CASYGDGTEAFF
TRBJ2-2,TRBV9,.,.,TGTGCCAGCAGCCCTAGTGTGGGTAAGGGGGAGCTGTTTTTT,CASSPSVGKGELFF
TRBJ1-1,TRBV6-5,many,.,TGTGCCAGCAGTTACTCGAACAGATTTCGTGAAGCTTTCTTT,CASSYSNRFREAFF
TRBJ2-3,TRBV6-5,.,TRBD2,TGTGCCAGCAGTTACACAACTAGCGGCACAGATACGCAGTATTTT,CASSYTTSGTDTQYF
TRBJ2-7,TRBV6-2/TRBV6-3,few,.,TGTGCCAGCAGTCGACCTGGGAGCTCCTACGAGCAGTACTTC,CASSRPGSSYEQYF
TRBJ2-1,TRBV20-1,.,TRBD1,TGCAGTGCTACCAGAGGGACAGGGAAGTACAATGAGCAGTTCTTC,CSATRGTGKYNEQFF
TRBJ1-1,TRBV6-5,many,TRBD1,TGTGCCAGCAGTTACCAACAGGGGTACACTGAAGCTTTCTTT,CASSYQQGYTEAFF